Following are 27 T cell receptor delta chains from one sample sequenced in a study of gamma-delta T cells after stem cell transplantation. TCRdb re-processed the RT-PCR reads using CATT. This table has about 2,300 delta-chain clones, approximately 4% appearing once. What was sequenced was gamma-delta T cells. Receptors originate from a human donor. It is not recorded whose cells these are; they may come from a transplant donor.

Concerning this clone itself: Translating this DNA gives a protein that differs at residue 11 from the TCRdb one, which belongs to a much larger clone; a read error is likely, and the protein shown is this translation. This chain connects TRDV2 to TRDJ1; no reliable D call. The V end was cut by 0 bases, the J end by 1 base, with 17 bases between. Per germline, CDR1 GEAIGNYY and CDR2 EKD. There are 17 residues in the CDR3. CDR3 amino acids: CACDTVGRRGSTDKLIF. CDR3 nucleotide sequence: TGTGCCTGTGACACCGTAGGAAGAAGGGGTAGCACCGATAAACTCATCTTT.

A remark on this clone: This probably arose from a read error, given a far larger clone one base away. The same CDR3 is also encoded by other DNA sequences in this sample. The V call is TRDV2, the J call TRDJ1; possibly TRDD3 for D (5 bases). Deletions cut 1 base from V and 2 bases from J, with 19 bases between. CDR1 is GEAIGNYY and CDR2 is EKD in the germline V gene. The CDR3 contains 17 residues. The CDR3 DNA is TGTGCCTGTGACACTCTGGGACATACCCGACGAACCGATAAACTCATCTTT. Amino acids: CACDTLGHTRRTDKLIF.

As for this clone: This likely reflects a read error, since a far larger clone is one base away. Other nucleotide sequences from this sample produce the same CDR3. The chain couples TRDV2 to TRDJ1; 11 bases agree with TRDD3. This CDR3 is built from 22 residues. CDR1 GEAIGNYY and CDR2 EKD come from the germline V gene. CDR3 amino acids: CACDTVSYPVLGDNPYTDKLIF. CDR3 coding DNA: TGTGCCTGTGACACCGTCTCCTACCCGGTACTGGGGGATAACCCTTACACCGATAAACTCATATTT.

This clone is termed large. The chain has TRDV2 and TRDJ1; D unresolved. Trimming left V 0 bases short and J 0 bases short, with 19 bases between. Per germline, CDR1 GEAIGNYY and CDR2 EKD. The CDR3 totals 18 residues. This chain's CDR3 is CACDTVAVQGRYTDKLIF. The DNA for the CDR3 is TGTGCCTGTGACACCGTTGCTGTTCAAGGAAGGTACACCGATAAACTCATCTTT.

In its sample, this clone was seen a few times. This chain connects TRDV2 to TRDJ1; 8 bases map to TRDD3. Germline CDR1 reads GEAIGNYY; CDR2 reads EKD. Trimming removed 0 bases from V and 4 bases from J; junction bases left unmatched: 12. There are 17 residues in the CDR3. CDR3: CACDTLLGGGYIDKLIF. For the CDR3, the DNA is TGTGCCTGTGACACCCTACTGGGGGGGGGGTACATCGATAAACTCATCTTT.

Comment on this clone: It may be a read error: a sequence one base away is much more abundant. This specimen includes other DNA sequences encoding the same CDR3. The chain recombines TRDV2 with TRDJ2; D is undetermined. The CDR3 has 15 amino acids. The germline V gene has CDR1 GEAIGNYY and CDR2 EKD. The DNA for the CDR3 is TGTGCCTGTGACACGATGGGAGCTTTGACAGCACAACTCTTCTTC. It is translated as CACDTMGALTAQLFF.

In its sample, this clone is medium-sized. V is TRDV2 and J is TRDJ1; D ambiguous. Germline-derived CDR1 and CDR2 are GEAIGNYY and EKD. V lost 0 bases and J 5 bases, leaving 12 bases between the germline ends. This CDR3 comprises 14 residues. CDR3: CACDTVVSTDKLIF. The CDR3 bases are TGTGCCTGTGACACCGTGGTAAGCACTGATAAACTCATCTTT.

The chain has TRDV3 and TRDJ1, with a possible D match to TRDD2 (5 bases). The CDR3 loop spans 14 amino acids. In germline, CDR1 is TVYSNPD, CDR2 GDNSRS (reference sequence). Deletions cut 3 bases from V and 0 bases from J, with 14 bases between. In nucleotides, the CDR3 is TGTGCCTTCTTTCCTGGCTACAACACCGATAAACTCATCTTT. Translating gives CAFFPGYNTDKLIF.

Comments on this clone: A read error likely explains why the TCRdb protein, taken from a much larger clone, differs from this DNA's translation at residue 8; the protein shown is translated from the DNA. The chain joins TRDV2 to TRDJ1; D is undetermined. In germline, CDR1 is GEAIGNYY, CDR2 EKD. The CDR3 consists of 14 residues. Deletions cut 3 bases from V and 1 base from J, with 11 bases between. Here the CDR3 reads CACDRLRTTDKLIF. The CDR3 DNA reads TGTGCCTGTGACCGACTACGTACCACCGATAAACTCATCTTT.

By share of the sample, this clone is large (0.1 to 1%). The same CDR3 arises from other DNA sequences in this sample as well. The V and J genes are TRDV3 and TRDJ1, with D tentatively TRDD3 (5 bases). Per germline, CDR1 TVYSNPD and CDR2 GDNSRS (reference sequence). V lost 3 bases and J lost 3, with 26 bases in between. CDR3 size: 17 residues. CDR3 nucleotides: TGTGCCTTGTTACCCCCTCCCTCGGGGACTGGACCCGATAAACTCATCTTT. Protein sequence: CALLPPPSGTGPDKLIF. The full variable domain, in which reference TRDV3 and TRDJ1 provide the parts outside the CDR3, is CDKVTQSSPDQTVASGSEVVLLCTYDTVYSNPDLFWYRIRPDYSFQFVFYGDNSRSEGADFTQGRFSVKHILTQKAFHLVISPVRTEDSATYYCALLPPPSGTGPDKLIFGKGTRVTVEP.

This clone is deemed medium-sized. Other DNA sequences in the same sample also yield this CDR3. The rearrangement joins TRDV2 to TRDJ1; possible D gene TRDD3, 6 bases. V was cut by 5 bases and J by 0 bases, with 21 bases left in between. The CDR3 consists of 17 residues. CDR1 is GEAIGNYY, CDR2 EKD, per germline. The CDR3 protein is CACGPSLAGDHTDKLIF. The CDR3 DNA reads TGTGCCTGTGGGCCCTCTCTAGCTGGGGACCACACCGATAAACTCATCTTT.

This clone was observed a handful of times. This DNA's translation and the protein TCRdb lists, from a much larger clone, do not match at residue 11, likely due to a read error; the protein shown is translated from the DNA. This chain uses TRDV2 with TRDJ3; 9 positions match TRDD3. This CDR3 spans 17 amino acids. CDR1 is GEAIGNYY and CDR2 is EKD in the germline V gene. CDR3 residues: CACLLGESSWGTRQMFF. CDR3 in DNA: TGTGCCTGTCTACTGGGGGAAAGCTCCTGGGGCACCCGACAGATGTTTTTC.

This sequence joins TRDV2 and TRDJ1; the match to TRDD3 covers 10 bases. Per germline, CDR1 GEAIGNYY and CDR2 EKD. The CDR3 spans 16 residues. The V and J ends lost 3 bases and 3 bases, in that order; junction bases with no gene match: 9. This CDR3 is CACDDLGGYRADKLIF. CDR3 sequence (DNA): TGTGCCTGTGACGATCTTGGGGGATACCGGGCCGATAAACTCATCTTT.

Only a few counts were recorded for this clone. The identical CDR3 is also encoded by other nucleotide sequences in the sample. The chain employs TRDV1 and TRDJ2; TRDD3 agrees at 9 bases. Germline V gene sequence: CDR1 TSWWSYY, CDR2 QGS. V was clipped by 1 base and J by 0 bases; unmatched bases: 18. The CDR3 covers 22 residues. DNA for the CDR3: TGTGCTCTTGGGGAACCCTTCATAACGTACTGGGGGAGCCGAGCTTTGACAGCACAACTCTTCTTT. Amino acid sequence: CALGEPFITYWGSRALTAQLFF.

This clone turned up a few times. Since a far larger clone is one base different, this is likely a read error. The same CDR3 also results from other DNA sequences found in this sample. The rearrangement uses TRDV2 and TRDJ1, with 7 bases that match TRDD3. This CDR3 has 16 residues. Losses at the gene ends were 3 bases for V and 0 bases for J; bases not matched to a gene: 9. The germline CDR1 and CDR2 sequences are GEAIGNYY and EKD. CDR3 DNA sequence: TGTGCCTGTGACGCTCTGGGGGGTGGGTACACCGATAAACTCATCTTT. Its translation is CACDALGGGYTDKLIF.

This clone is categorized as medium-sized (0.01 to 0.1%). This sample includes further DNA sequences coding for the same CDR3. The chain employs TRDV2 and TRDJ1; 8 bases fit TRDD3. Germline V gene sequence: CDR1 GEAIGNYY, CDR2 EKD. The trim removed 0 bases at V and 2 bases at J, leaving 13 bases unmatched. The CDR3 totals 18 residues. The CDR3 is CACDTVLTGGQGTDKLIF. CDR3 coding DNA: TGTGCCTGTGACACCGTCCTTACTGGGGGTCAAGGGACCGATAAACTCATCTTT.

In this sample, this clone is medium-sized. V usage is TRDV2 and J usage is TRDJ3, with TRDD3 as a possible D gene (6 bases). The CDR3 consists of 20 residues. V was cut by 1 base and J by 0 bases, with 18 bases left in between. From germline, CDR1 is GEAIGNYY and CDR2 EKD. The CDR3, as DNA: TGTGCCTGTGACACTCCCGGGGGACATCTCAGCTCCTGGGACACCCGACAGATGTTTTTC. Its translation: CACDTPGGHLSSWDTRQMFF.

The V and J genes are TRDV2 and TRDJ3; 8 nucleotides agree with TRDD3. This CDR3 contains 16 residues. Trimming cost V 3 bases and J 9 bases; bases outside gene matches: 9. Per germline, CDR1 GEAIGNYY and CDR2 EKD. CDR3 in amino acids: CACDPGTGGFTRQMFF. The CDR3 coding sequence is TGTGCCTGTGACCCTGGTACTGGGGGCTTCACCCGACAGATGTTTTTC.

Worth noting for this clone: The mismatch at residue 6 between this DNA's translation and the TCRdb protein of a much larger clone likely reflects a read error; the protein shown is translated from the DNA. V and J are TRDV2 and TRDJ1, with 9 bases identical to TRDD3. The length of the CDR3 is 18 residues. V was pared by 4 bases and J by 0 bases, with 14 bases of the junction left unmatched. CDR1 and CDR2 (germline): GEAIGNYY, EKD. The CDR3 region has the DNA TGTGCCTGTGAAGCCATCAGAGTGGGGGATAAATACACCGATAAACTCATCTTT. Encoded protein: CACEAIRVGDKYTDKLIF.

This clone was counted only a few times. Being one base from a much bigger clone, this may be a read error. CDR3 region: CACILGESSWDTRQMFF. CDR3 bases: TGTGCCTGTATACTGGGGGAAAGCTCCTGGGACACCCGACAGATGTTCTTC. This chain uses TRDV2 with TRDJ3, with TRDD3 matching over 9 bases. Germline V gives CDR1 GEAIGNYY, CDR2 EKD. The CDR3 contains 17 residues.

This clone showed up just a few times. A read error may be the cause here, since a much bigger clone is one base away. Other DNA sequences from this sample encode an identical CDR3 as well. The V and J genes are TRDV2 and TRDJ1, with 8 bases that match TRDD3. In germline, CDR1 is GEAIGNYY, CDR2 EKD. The CDR3 covers 15 residues. CDR3: CACDAWGIDTDKLIF. The CDR3 nucleotides read TGTGCCTGTGACGCATGGGGGATCGACACCGATAAGCTCATCTTT.

This clone has just a few counts. TCRdb's protein for this DNA is that of a much larger clone and differs from the translation at residue 4, likely a read error; the protein shown is the DNA translation. The chain combines TRDV2 with TRDJ1; 8 nucleotides line up with TRDD3. Germline V CDR1 and CDR2: GEAIGNYY, EKD. The CDR3 contains 17 residues. This CDR3 is CACYTVLGASYTDKLIF. In DNA, the CDR3 is TGTGCCTGTTACACCGTACTGGGGGCCTCATACACCGATAAACTCATCTTT.

This clone was detected a few times. The protein in TCRdb stems from a much larger clone and differs at residue 3 from this DNA's translation, likely a read error; here the protein is translated from the DNA. The genes are TRDV2 and TRDJ1; 9 positions agree with TRDD3. Germline lookup yields CDR1 GEAIGNYY and CDR2 EKD. The CDR3 runs to 18 residues. The CDR3 loop is CARDTSFTGGAYTDKLIF. The CDR3 DNA follows: TGTGCCCGTGACACCTCCTTTACTGGGGGAGCTTACACCGATAAACTCATCTTT.

By sample share, this clone is medium-sized (0.01 to 0.1%). The gene calls are TRDV2 and TRDJ1, with TRDD3 matching 11 bases. Germline CDR1 and CDR2: GEAIGNYY and EKD. V was clipped by 1 base and J by 3 bases; unmatched bases: 12. The CDR3 contains 18 residues. As DNA, the CDR3 is TGTGCCTGTGACACTATCGGGGCTGGGGGATACATAGCCGATAAACTCATCTTT. It specifies CACDTIGAGGYIADKLIF.

By share, this clone counts as medium-sized (0.01 to 0.1%). CDR3 in DNA: TGTGCCTGTGACGCCTTACTGGGGGATACACCCGATAAACTCATCTTT. Translating gives CACDALLGDTPDKLIF. V gene TRDV2 combines with J gene TRDJ1; 12 positions match TRDD3. Germline CDR1 is GEAIGNYY and CDR2 is EKD. The CDR3 is 16 amino acids. Germline trimming cut 3 bases from V and 3 bases from J; bases unmatched to any gene: 7.

Relative to its sample, this clone is medium-sized. The V call is TRDV2, the J call TRDJ1; 8 positions match TRDD3. The CDR3 runs to 16 residues. V dropped 3 bases and J dropped 2; count of bases not matched to a gene: 10. The V gene's germline CDR1 is GEAIGNYY and CDR2 EKD. The CDR3 DNA sequence: TGTGCCTGTGACCCGATGGGGGGGATAGTAACCGATAAACTCATCTTT. This encodes CACDPMGGIVTDKLIF.

This clone appeared a few times. A far larger clone is one nucleotide away, so this likely arose from a read error. Other DNA sequences from this sample encode an identical CDR3 as well. V usage is TRDV1 and J usage is TRDJ1, with 7 bases that match TRDD3. The V segment lost 2 bases and the J segment 7 bases; nucleotides outside the gene matches: 28. This CDR3 has 21 amino acids. CDR1 is TSWWSYY and CDR2 is QGS in the germline V gene. Written as DNA, the CDR3 is TGTGCTCTTGGGGAAGCCTCCTTTCTGCTGACTTACTGGGGCCCTCCGGGTAAACTCATCTTT. As protein: CALGEASFLLTYWGPPGKLIF.